What follows describes a single T cell receptor (beta chain). The antigen remains undetermined. This CDR3 has 19 residues. With 3 bases removed from V and 0 bases from J, the gap between germline ends came to 21 bases. In germline, CDR1 is MNHEY, CDR2 SMNVEV (reference sequence). Primed by a sample-barcoded 5' primer and a J-beta primer mix, a second PCR proceeded for 7 to 11 cycles. Via MiXCR, TCRdb re-called the 5' RACE reads, giving one row per CDR3 protein. The sample consists of 1,300,000 or so distinct CDR3 sequences, 59% of them appearing once. The data stem from a study of blood T cells in healthy people across ages. Peripheral blood was drawn, about 9.7 milliliters per donor. Study conclusions and caveats: As age increased, TCR beta diversity per million T cells fell in a roughly linear fashion.

The V gene is TRBV27, the J gene TRBJ2-4, with TRBD2 as a possible D gene (6 bases). The TCR comes from a man aged 18 to 30 in good health. Sequencing used blood. The CDR3 loop reads CASSLRGRPEVAAKNIQYF. DNA of the CDR3: TGTGCCAGCAGTTTGCGGGGACGCCCTGAGGTGGCAGCCAAAAACATTCAGTACTTC.